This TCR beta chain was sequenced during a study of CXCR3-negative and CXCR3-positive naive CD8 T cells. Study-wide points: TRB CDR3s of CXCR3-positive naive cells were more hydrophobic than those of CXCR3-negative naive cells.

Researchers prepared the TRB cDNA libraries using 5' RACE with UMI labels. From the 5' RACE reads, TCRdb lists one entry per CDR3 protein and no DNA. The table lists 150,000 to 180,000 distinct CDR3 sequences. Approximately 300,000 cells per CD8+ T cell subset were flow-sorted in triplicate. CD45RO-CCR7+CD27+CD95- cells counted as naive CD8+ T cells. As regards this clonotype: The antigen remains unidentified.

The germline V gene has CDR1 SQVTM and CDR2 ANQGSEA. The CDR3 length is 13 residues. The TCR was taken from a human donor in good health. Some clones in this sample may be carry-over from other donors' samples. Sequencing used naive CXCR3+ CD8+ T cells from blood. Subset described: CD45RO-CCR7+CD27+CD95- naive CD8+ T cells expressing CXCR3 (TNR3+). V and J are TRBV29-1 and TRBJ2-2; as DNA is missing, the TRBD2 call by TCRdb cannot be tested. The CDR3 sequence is CSVVWGPTGELFF.